This T cell receptor beta chain was sequenced during a study of memory CD4+ T cells and cytomegalovirus serostatus. Study conclusions and caveats: Each of roughly 65 CMV-associated TCRbeta sequences occurred in one to five individuals. The CMV-associated TCR signature appears largely within the CD4+ memory repertoire.

Germline V gene data show CDR1 as KGHSH and CDR2 as LQKENI. The V and J ends lost 0 bases and 1 base respectively, with 4 bases between them. This CDR3 contains 14 residues. The sort gate was single viable CD3+CD4+CD8-CD45RO+ cells for memory CD4+ T cells. Donors' CMV status reflects serum IgG against pp150, pp28, p38, p52. After thawing, CD4+ T cells were positively selected. Data came from immunoSEQ multiplex PCR; TCRdb stores just in-frame clones and leaves some out. The data contain around 53,000 clones, 65% to 80% of them singletons. A note on this clone: Its antigen is not identified.

The TCR was taken from an adult in good health and CMV-seronegative. The chain links TRBV18 to TRBJ1-3, with D unclear. Sequencing input: memory CD4+ T cells from blood. CDR3 protein: CASSPPGSGNTIYF. In DNA form, the CDR3 reads TGTGCCAGCTCACCACCCGGATCTGGAAACACCATATATTTT.